This T cell receptor (beta chain) was observed in a study of blood T cell repertoires in COVID-19. Study background: Samples representing acute and convalescent COVID-19 were sourced from the United States, Italy and Spain. The cDNA or gDNA used as material had been derived from T cells, B-cell-depleted T cells, or PBMCs.

Methods used by the authors: Scientists estimated how many nucleated cells there were by amplifying reference gene primers. The protocol was immunoSEQ multiplex PCR, while the TCRdb copy is restricted to in-frame clones and leaves out a portion. D and trimming come from the DNA, and the V and J calls and clone size come from that table. Of under 200,000 clones in the sample, around 82% are singletons; the top ten hold about 5%. A few counts support this clone. The CDR3 covers 16 residues. V was pared by 3 bases and J by 5 bases, with 10 bases of the junction left unmatched. Germline values: CDR1 SGHTA, CDR2 FQGNSA.

The TCR was taken from a woman aged 55-70 years with acute COVID-19. The chain links TRBV7-2 to TRBJ2-5, with 9 nucleotides matching TRBD2. Material for sequencing was PBMCs or T cells enriched from blood (not recorded which). The CDR3 is CASSLRLADSGETQYF. The CDR3 nucleotides read TGTGCCAGCAGCTTGCGACTAGCGGACTCCGGGGAGACCCAGTACTTC.